The TCR beta chain described here comes from a study of blood T cell repertoires in COVID-19. This CDR3 has 16 residues. V lost 3 bases, J lost 3 bases, and 6 bases stayed unmatched. From germline, CDR1 is MDHEN and CDR2 SYDVKM. Assay: immunoSEQ multiplex PCR; the TCRdb copy retains only in-frame clones and omits some. This table has about 150,000 clones, about 86% appearing once. The chain combines TRBV28 with TRBJ1-3, with TRBD1 identical over 9 bases. Source material: peripheral blood. The sequence was obtained from a woman aged 55 to 70 with acute or convalescent COVID-19. In DNA, the CDR3 is TGTGCCAGCAGTTTTGTGGGACAGGGTCGTGGAAACACCATATATTTT. It is translated as CASSFVGQGRGNTIYF.